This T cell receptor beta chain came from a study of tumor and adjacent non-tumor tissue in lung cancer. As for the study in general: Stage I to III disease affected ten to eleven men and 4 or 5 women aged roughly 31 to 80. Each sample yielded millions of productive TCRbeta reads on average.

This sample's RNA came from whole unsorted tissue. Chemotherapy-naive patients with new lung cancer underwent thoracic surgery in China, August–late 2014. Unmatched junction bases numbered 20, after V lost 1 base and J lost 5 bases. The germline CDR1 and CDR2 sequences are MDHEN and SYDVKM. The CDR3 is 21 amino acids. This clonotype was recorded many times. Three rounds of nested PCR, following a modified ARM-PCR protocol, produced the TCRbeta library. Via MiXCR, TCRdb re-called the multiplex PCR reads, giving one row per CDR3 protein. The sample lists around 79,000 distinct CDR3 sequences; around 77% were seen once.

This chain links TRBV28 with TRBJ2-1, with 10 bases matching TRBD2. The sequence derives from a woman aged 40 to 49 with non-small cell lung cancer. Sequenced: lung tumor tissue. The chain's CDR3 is CASSLSLRGVRAGGPDNEQFF. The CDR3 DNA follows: TGTGCCAGCAGTTTATCCCTGAGGGGAGTCCGAGCGGGAGGGCCCGACAATGAGCAGTTCTTC. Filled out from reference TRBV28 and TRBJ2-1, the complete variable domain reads DVKVTQSSRYLVKRTGEKVFLECVQDMDHENMFWYRQDPGLGLRLIYFSYDVKMKEKGDIPEGYSVSREKKERFSLILESASTNQTSMYLCASSLSLRGVRAGGPDNEQFFGPGTRLTVL.